Listed below are T cell receptor beta chains from one sample, sequenced in a study of blood T cell repertoires in COVID-19. Sequencing used immunoSEQ multiplex PCR; TCRdb keeps in-frame clones, though not all of them. The table includes roughly 300,000 clones, 88% detected once. Source material: peripheral blood. These receptors were obtained from a man between 18 and 29 years old with active or convalescent COVID-19. The CDR3 runs from the conserved cysteine through the conserved F or W. Fields, in order: D gene, J gene, V gene, clone size, CDR3 protein, CDR3 DNA. A D gene is named only where the DNA matches it firmly. Clone sizes are given selectively: once, few, many, or a class where the clone is expanded.

. | TRBJ2-3 | TRBV2 | . | CASSVGRTTDTQYF | TGTGCCAGCAGTGTGGGCAGAACCACAGATACGCAGTATTTT
TRBD2 | TRBJ2-5 | TRBV10-3 | . | CATSPRLAGEQPQETQYF | TGTGCCACATCCCCTCGACTAGCGGGGGAGCAACCCCAAGAGACCCAGTACTTC
TRBD1 | TRBJ1-2 | TRBV29-1 | . | CSVDLLNPGTGYGYTF | TGCAGCGTTGACCTACTAAATCCCGGGACAGGGTATGGCTACACCTTC
. | TRBJ1-5 | TRBV2 | . | CASRQGSGSQPQHF | TGTGCCAGCAGACAGGGATCGGGCAGTCAGCCCCAGCATTTT
TRBD1 | TRBJ2-5 | TRBV6-6 | once | CASSHGQGETQYF | TGTGCCAGCAGCCACGGACAGGGGGAGACCCAGTACTTC
TRBD1 | TRBJ2-7 | TRBV7-3 | . | CASSTGEEQYF | TGTGCCAGCAGTACAGGGGAAGAGCAGTACTTC
TRBD1 | TRBJ1-1 | TRBV5-1 | . | CASSPSGTGVFF | TGCGCCAGCAGCCCCTCCGGGACAGGGGTTTTCTTT
. | TRBJ1-2 | TRBV14 | . | CASSRFSRLDYGYTF | TGTGCCAGCAGCCGATTCAGCCGACTAGACTATGGCTACACCTTC
TRBD1 | TRBJ1-4 | TRBV13 | . | CASREDRGSEKLFF | TGTGCCAGCAGGGAGGACAGGGGGAGTGAAAAACTGTTTTTT
. | TRBJ1-2 | TRBV6-2/TRBV6-3 | once | CASSVQDGYTF | TGTGCCAGCAGTGTACAGGATGGCTACACCTTC
. | TRBJ1-2 | TRBV4-1 | . | CASSPLTANNGYTF | TGCGCCAGCAGCCCCTTGACAGCGAACAATGGCTACACCTTC
. | TRBJ1-3 | TRBV20-1 | . | CSASQQPGNTIYF | TGCAGTGCTAGTCAACAACCCGGAAACACCATATATTTT